This T cell receptor (beta chain) was found in a study of glioma-infiltrating T cells. V lost 2 bases to trimming and J lost 0 bases, with 8 bases between them. Looked up from germline, CDR1 is DFQATT and CDR2 is SNEGSKA (reference sequence). The CDR3 runs to 14 residues. The iRepertoire nested amplicon-rescue multiplex PCR amplified TCR alpha and beta CDR3s from RNA. TCRdb reanalysed the multiplex PCR reads using MiXCR and keeps one entry per CDR3 protein. The table records under 150,000 distinct CDR3 sequences, around 23% of them present only once. This TCR derives from a human donor with low-grade glioma or glioblastoma, undergoing nonglioma brain surgery, or in good health (not recorded which). The chain couples TRBV20-1 to TRBJ2-1; a possible D gene is TRBD2 (5 bases). Input material: glioma tissue, nonneoplastic brain tissue, or PBMCs (not recorded which). The chain's CDR3 is CSARRAASYNEQFF. The CDR3 DNA is TGCAGTGCTAGACGAGCGGCCTCCTACAATGAGCAGTTCTTC.